This T cell receptor beta chain was captured by sequencing in a study of T cells in localized non-small cell lung cancer. Study-level points and caveats: Adjacent lung tissue had a median around 57 of the top 100 clones found in the tumor.

Remarks on this clone: Its antigen is unidentified.

Trimming took 1 base from V and 2 from J, leaving 8 bases between them. The V gene's germline CDR1 is KGHSH and CDR2 LQKENI. There are 14 residues in the CDR3. Generated by immunoSEQ multiplex PCR, the TCRdb table keeps only in-frame clones and is missing some. The table has approximately 83,000 clones, approximately 91% seen once. This chain uses TRBV18 with TRBJ1-2; D unclear. The sample in question was PBMCs, obtained before any cancer treatment. This receptor was obtained from a woman aged 35-75 years with stage II squamous cell lung carcinoma. The CDR3 here is CASSPQDWNYGYTF. For the CDR3, the DNA is TGTGCCAGCTCACCACAAGACTGGAACTATGGCTACACCTTC.